A selection of T cell receptor beta chains follows, all from one sample in a study of blood T cell repertoires in COVID-19. Profiling relied on immunoSEQ multiplex PCR, and the TCRdb table lists in-frame clones only, not all of them. This sample has some 250,000 clones, with approximately 83% found just once. The sequencing input was PBMCs or T cells enriched from blood (not recorded which). The receptors shown here come from a woman aged 50 to 60 who had recovered from COVID-19. Both conserved end residues are trimmed from each CDR3.

J,V,CDR3
TRBJ1-2,TRBV29-1,SASTGVYGYT
TRBJ2-1,TRBV5-4,AIRSSGNEQF
TRBJ2-1,TRBV27,ASSFMRVSPNNEQF
TRBJ1-3,TRBV9,ASSVDRGHADTIY
TRBJ1-2,TRBV27,ASSSGSAGYT
TRBJ2-2,TRBV4-1,ASSPGTGSGELF
TRBJ2-2,TRBV4-1,ASSQPTRVTGELF
TRBJ1-1,TRBV5-1,ASSLFGQAEAF
TRBJ1-5,TRBV28,ASSLWRESNQPQH
TRBJ1-6,TRBV5-1,ASSYDTNNSPLH
TRBJ2-5,TRBV2,ASSEGPGQGGVETQY
TRBJ1-2,TRBV5-6,ASSPQWGDYTVNYGYT
TRBJ1-4,TRBV28,ASSSPGGGFEKLF
TRBJ2-7,TRBV10-3,AISGGYGRAHFLYEQY
TRBJ1-1,TRBV19,ASRPEKNTEAF
TRBJ2-7,TRBV21-1,ASSKALPSGPYEQY
TRBJ2-1,TRBV6-1,ASSEHHNEQF
TRBJ1-5,TRBV7-9,ARTTAGNQPQH
TRBJ2-6,TRBV3-1/TRBV3-2,ASSPRHGTGTAGANVLT
TRBJ1-1,TRBV3-1/TRBV3-2,ASSGQRNTEAF
TRBJ1-5,TRBV10-2,ASSDRLFNQPQH
TRBJ2-3,TRBV7-9,ASSLFTRSTDTQY